The 5 T cell receptor beta chains in this list originate from one sample, sequenced in a study of human T cells and chemical hapten exposure. TCRdb re-called the RACE reads with MiXCR, one entry per CDR3 protein. The table has approximately 100,000 distinct CDR3 sequences, approximately 11% seen once. Time point defined: patch test 1, 2 weeks after DPC sensitization. Described treatment: therapeutic diphenylcyclopropenone sensitization with weekly scalp DPC. Sample: whole blood, taken in connection with sensitization to the hapten diphenylcyclopropenone (DPC). The receptors were gathered from a woman aged 40 to 49 with alopecia areata. Some clones in this sample may be carry-over from other donors' samples.

This clonotype was recorded many times. This chain links TRBV12-3 or TRBV12-4 with TRBJ1-3; the match to TRBD1 covers 9 bases. The J segment lost 4 bases and the V segment lost 8 bases, leaving 6 bases of the junction unmatched. This CDR3 contains 14 residues. This CDR3 is CASGPGQGGNTIYF. DNA for the CDR3: TGTGCCAGCGGACCGGGACAGGGAGGAAACACCATATATTTT.

This clonotype came up many times. The rearrangement links TRBV9 to TRBJ2-3; no reliable D call. There are 15 residues in the CDR3. V dropped 4 bases and J dropped 2 bases, with 14 bases sitting between them. Germline CDR1 and CDR2: SGDLS and YYNGEE. This CDR3 reads CASSRDSRFTDTQYF. DNA for the CDR3: TGTGCCAGCAGCCGCGACTCTAGGTTCACAGATACGCAGTATTTT.

The genes are TRBV7-2 and TRBJ2-7, with D tentatively TRBD1 (6 bases). Trimming removed 0 bases from V and 6 bases from J, with 21 bases in between. CDR3 length: 17 residues. Germline V gives CDR1 SGHTA, CDR2 FQGNSA. The CDR3 reads CASSLAGANTRLGEQYF. CDR3 in DNA: TGTGCCAGCAGCTTAGCGGGGGCCAACACGCGCTTGGGCGAGCAGTACTTC.

This clonotype was found a few times. This chain connects TRBV3-1 to TRBJ2-7; possible D gene TRBD1, 6 bases. The CDR3 sequence is 13 residues long. CDR1 LGHDT and CDR2 YNNKEL come from the germline V gene (reference sequence). The V end lost 0 bases, the J end lost 10 bases, and 13 bases lay between the germline ends. This chain's CDR3 is CASSQEDRLGQYF. In DNA form, the CDR3 reads TGTGCCAGCAGCCAAGAAGACAGGCTCGGCCAGTACTTC.

This clonotype has at least ten counts. The rearrangement joins TRBV7-8 to TRBJ1-4; 7 bases align to TRBD1. Germline CDR1 reads SGHVS; CDR2 reads FQNEAQ. V shed 4 bases, J shed 4 bases, and the junction held 9 bases outside the gene matches. The CDR3 runs 16 residues. In nucleotides, the CDR3 is TGTGCCAGCAGCTCTAAGACAGGGAGGGATAATGAAAAACTGTTTTTT. This codes for CASSSKTGRDNEKLFF.